This T cell receptor (beta chain) was retrieved from a study of OX40 agonist ivuxolimab in advanced cancers. This clone has a single count. The table came from immunoSEQ multiplex PCR; TCRdb's copy has only in-frame clones and leaves some out. The sample has more than 40,000 clones, 88% seen once. If patients had autoimmune disease history or systemic immunosuppression, they were excluded. Germline V CDR1 and CDR2: SGHKS, YYEKEE (reference sequence). Trimming left V 2 bases short and J 3 bases short, with 12 bases between. CDR3 length: 15 amino acids. The origin of this receptor is an adult with an advanced solid tumor such as melanoma, head and neck, liver or kidney cancer. Here the sequenced sample was CD4+ or CD8+ T cells sorted from blood, taken in a trial of the OX40 agonist ivuxolimab. V usage is TRBV5-5 and J usage is TRBJ1-3, with TRBD1 as a possible D gene (5 bases). As DNA, the CDR3 is TGTGCCAGCAGCTTTTCGACAGTGTATGGAAACACCATATATTTT. Its translation: CASSFSTVYGNTIYF.